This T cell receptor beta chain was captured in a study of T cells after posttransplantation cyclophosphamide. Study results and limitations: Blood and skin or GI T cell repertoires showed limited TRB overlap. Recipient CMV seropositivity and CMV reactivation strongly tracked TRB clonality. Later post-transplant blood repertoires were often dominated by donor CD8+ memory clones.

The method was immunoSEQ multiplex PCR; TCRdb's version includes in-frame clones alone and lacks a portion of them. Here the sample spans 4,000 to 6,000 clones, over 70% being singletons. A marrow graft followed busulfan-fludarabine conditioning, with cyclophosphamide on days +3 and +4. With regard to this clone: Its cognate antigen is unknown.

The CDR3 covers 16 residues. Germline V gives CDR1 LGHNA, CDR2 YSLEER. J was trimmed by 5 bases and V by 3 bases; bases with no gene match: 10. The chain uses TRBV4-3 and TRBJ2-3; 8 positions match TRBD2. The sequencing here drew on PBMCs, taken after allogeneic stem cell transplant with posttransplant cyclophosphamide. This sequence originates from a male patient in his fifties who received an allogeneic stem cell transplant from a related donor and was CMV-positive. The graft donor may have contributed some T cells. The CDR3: CASSHSGGTGEDTQYF. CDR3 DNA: TGCGCCAGCAGCCACAGCGGGGGAACCGGTGAAGATACGCAGTATTTT.